This note documents a single T cell receptor (beta chain) sequence. The CDR3 consists of 11 residues. The V end was cut by 6 bases, the J end by 5 bases, with 10 bases between. CDR1 is DFQATT and CDR2 is SNEGSKA in the germline V gene (reference sequence). Assay: immunoSEQ multiplex PCR; the TCRdb copy retains only in-frame clones and omits some. The sample shows 330,000 or so clones, 80% to 90% of them seen only once. The sample belongs to a study of cytomegalovirus exposure and HLA in healthy donors. The V and J genes are TRBV20-1 and TRBJ2-5, with TRBD2 as a possible D gene (7 bases). The sample was PBMCs. The TCR sequence derives from a woman aged 18-29 years in good health and CMV-seronegative. CDR3 nucleotide sequence: TGCAGTGCCTGGGGGGGCGAGACCCAGTACTTC. This codes for CSAWGGETQYF.